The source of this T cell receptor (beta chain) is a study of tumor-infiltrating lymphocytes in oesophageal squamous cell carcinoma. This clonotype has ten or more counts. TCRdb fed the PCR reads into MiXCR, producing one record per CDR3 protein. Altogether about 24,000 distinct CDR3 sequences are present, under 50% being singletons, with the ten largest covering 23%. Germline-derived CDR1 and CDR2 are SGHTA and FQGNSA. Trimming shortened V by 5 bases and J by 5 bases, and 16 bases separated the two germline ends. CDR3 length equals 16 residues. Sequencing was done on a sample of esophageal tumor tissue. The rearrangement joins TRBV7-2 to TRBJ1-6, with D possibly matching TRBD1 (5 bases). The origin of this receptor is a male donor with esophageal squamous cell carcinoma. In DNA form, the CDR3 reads TGTGCCAGCAGCCTTGCTCGGACAAGGGATAATTCACCCCTCCACTTT. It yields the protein CASSLARTRDNSPLHF.